Listed below are T cell receptor beta chains from one sample, sequenced in a study of T cells in Graves' hyperthyroidism and ophthalmopathy. TCRdb reprocessed the multiplex PCR reads with MiXCR, giving one entry per CDR3 protein. This sample has approximately 560,000 distinct CDR3 sequences, with around 16% found just once. Input material: blood. The receptors originated from a woman in her 30s with Graves' hyperthyroidism. CDR3s include the opening cysteine and the closing phenylalanine or tryptophan. A D gene is named only where the DNA matches it firmly. Part of the rows lack a size; the others show once, few, many or a class for expanded clones.

>TRBV7-3|TRBJ1-1|NA|NA
TGTGCCAGCAGCTTAAGCGGACATCTTACTGAAGCTTTCTTT
CASSLSGHLTEAFF
>TRBV30|TRBJ2-7|TRBD2|many
TGTGCCTGGAGTGGGGCGGGAGGGCCCTACGAGCAGTACTTC
CAWSGAGGPYEQYF
>TRBV10-3|TRBJ2-3|TRBD1|NA
TGTGCCATCAGTGATCGGACAGGGTTGGGGACTAGCACAGATACGCAGTATTTT
CAISDRTGLGTSTDTQYF
>TRBV7-6|TRBJ2-7|TRBD2|many
TGTGCCAGCAGCTTGGGTAGCGGGCGTTACGAGCAGTACTTC
CASSLGSGRYEQYF
>TRBV18|TRBJ1-1|NA|NA
TGTGCCAGCTCACGATCCGGACAGACAAACACTGAAGCTTTCTTT
CASSRSGQTNTEAFF
>TRBV20-1|TRBJ2-3|NA|NA
TGCAGTGCTAGGAGCCCGGGGTCAGATACGCAGTATTTT
CSARSPGSDTQYF
>TRBV30|TRBJ2-5|TRBD2|many
TGTGCCTGCGACAACCATAGCGGGAGAGGGGAGACCCAGTACTTC
CACDNHSGRGETQYF
>TRBV10-3|TRBJ1-1|NA|few
TGTGCCATCAGTGGATATGGCAGGGACACGAACACTGAAGCTTTCTTT
CAISGYGRDTNTEAFF
>TRBV6-5|TRBJ1-4|NA|few
TGTGCCAGCAGTTACAACAGGGAATTTTATGAAAAACTGTTTTTT
CASSYNREFYEKLFF
>TRBV11-2|TRBJ1-5|NA|many
TGTGCCAGCAGCCAGGCAGGGGCCCCGGGGCCCCAGCATTTT
CASSQAGAPGPQHF
>TRBV6-1|TRBJ2-3|NA|few
TGTGCCAGCAGTTGGGACACCACTTCGGGCACAGATACGCAGTATTTT
CASSWDTTSGTDTQYF
>TRBV7-9|TRBJ1-3|NA|few
TGTGCCAGCAGCTCACAGGGTAACTCTGGAAACACCATATATTTT
CASSSQGNSGNTIYF
>TRBV11-2|TRBJ2-2|TRBD2|many
TGTGCCAGCAGGGTCCCGGGACTAGCGGACACCGGGGAGCTGTTTTTT
CASRVPGLADTGELFF
>TRBV6-5|TRBJ1-2|NA|few
TGTGCCAGCAGTTACCCCAGAAGAGGTGGCTACACCTTC
CASSYPRRGGYTF
>TRBV20-1|TRBJ2-1|NA|many
TGCAGTGCCCTGCTACTTGGCAGGGGATACAATGAGCAGTTCTTC
CSALLLGRGYNEQFF
>TRBV27|TRBJ2-7|TRBD1|many
TGTGCCAGCAGTTTCACGACAGGGGCCTACGAGCAGTACTTC
CASSFTTGAYEQYF
>TRBV27|TRBJ2-3|TRBD2|NA
TGTGCCAGCAGCCGACTAGCGGGGGGGTTCGGCACAGATACGCAGTATTTT
CASSRLAGGFGTDTQYF
>TRBV20-1|TRBJ2-4|TRBD1|many
TGCAGTGCTAGGGGACAGGGTTCCAAAAACATTCAGTACTTC
CSARGQGSKNIQYF
>TRBV3-1|TRBJ2-1|TRBD2|NA
TGTGCCAGCAGCCAAGACCGGCTAGCGGGGCTGGAGCAGTTCTTC
CASSQDRLAGLEQFF
>TRBV19|TRBJ2-1|NA|NA
TGTGCCAGTAGTATTCCGGAGGCCCGGACAGTCGATGAGCAGTTCTTC
CASSIPEARTVDEQFF
>TRBV12-3/TRBV12-4|TRBJ2-1|NA|many
TGTGCCAGCAGTGGCCCTAGCGATGAGCAGTTCTTC
CASSGPSDEQFF
>TRBV5-1|TRBJ2-7|NA|NA
TGCGCCAGCAGCGACACCAGGGGCCACGAGCAGTACTTC
CASSDTRGHEQYF
>TRBV7-6|TRBJ2-1|TRBD2|many
TGTGCCAGCAGCTTAGAGGGAGCGGGAGGGCTGCGTGAGCAGTTCTTC
CASSLEGAGGLREQFF
>TRBV4-1|TRBJ2-1|TRBD2|NA
TGCGCCAGCAGCCAAGTTCGACTAGCGGGAGGGGTCGGGCCCTACAATGAGCAGTTCTTC
CASSQVRLAGGVGPYNEQFF
>TRBV12-5|TRBJ1-2|NA|NA
TGTGCTAGTGCCTCCTCCGGGGCTAACTATGGCTACACCTTC
CASASSGANYGYTF
>TRBV20-1|TRBJ2-7|TRBD2|NA
TGCAGTGCTAGGGTTAGCGGGGGCGAGCAGTACTTC
CSARVSGGEQYF
>TRBV30|TRBJ1-6|NA|many
TGTGCCGGCTCAGGGTTTTCAACGTCACCCCTCCACTTT
CAGSGFSTSPLHF
>TRBV3-1|TRBJ1-1|TRBD1|many
TGTGCCAGCAGTTCCCGGGACAGACACACTGAAGCTTTCTTT
CASSSRDRHTEAFF
>TRBV19|TRBJ2-5|NA|NA
TGTGCCAGTAGTCCCGCCCGAATCGGGACCCAGTACTTC
CASSPARIGTQYF
>TRBV5-1|TRBJ1-2|NA|many
TGCGCCAGCAGCTTGGCCGGCCAGAGGGGCTACACCTTC
CASSLAGQRGYTF
>TRBV27|TRBJ2-5|TRBD2|many
TGTGCCAGCAGTTTAATGGGAGGGGAGACCCAGTACTTC
CASSLMGGETQYF
>TRBV18|TRBJ1-5|TRBD1|NA
TGTGCCAGCTCACCTCGGGACAGGGTGGGCAATCAGCCCCAGCATTTT
CASSPRDRVGNQPQHF
>TRBV20-1|TRBJ2-3|TRBD2|many
TGCAGTGCTAGATCCACCGCTAGCGGAGATACGCAGTATTTT
CSARSTASGDTQYF
>TRBV14|TRBJ1-6|TRBD1|few
TGTGCCAGCAGCCAGCGGACAGGGTGGGGTTCACCCCTCCACTTT
CASSQRTGWGSPLHF
>TRBV5-1|TRBJ1-4|NA|NA
TGCGCCAGCAGTTCGGCCGGGACACGGAATGAAAAACTGTTTTTT
CASSSAGTRNEKLFF
>TRBV5-6|TRBJ1-5|TRBD1|NA
TGTGCCAGCAGCTTGAGGGGGCGCGGGCCCCAGCATTTT
CASSLRGRGPQHF
>TRBV3-1|TRBJ2-5|NA|many
TGTGCCAGCAGCCAAGAAGGAGGGGGCCAAGAGACCCAGTACTTC
CASSQEGGGQETQYF
>TRBV7-9|TRBJ2-1|TRBD2|many
TGTGCCAGCAGCTTAGTGTTTCCTAGCGGGGCCTACAATGAGCAGTTCTTC
CASSLVFPSGAYNEQFF
>TRBV9|TRBJ2-5|NA|many
TGTGCCAGCAGCGTACTTCCGAACCAAGAGACCCAGTACTTC
CASSVLPNQETQYF
>TRBV12-3/TRBV12-4|TRBJ2-1|NA|many
TGTGCCAGCAGGTCTTCTAAGCGGTTAAGCTCCTACAATGAGCAGTTCTTC
CASRSSKRLSSYNEQFF
>TRBV7-9|TRBJ2-7|TRBD2|many
TGTGCCACCCACTCACTAGCGGGAGGGCCTTACGAGCAGTACTTC
CATHSLAGGPYEQYF
>TRBV12-3/TRBV12-4|TRBJ2-7|NA|many
TGTGCCAGCAGTTCGCACCGGGACCTACGCGAGCAGTACTTC
CASSSHRDLREQYF
>TRBV2|TRBJ1-1|NA|many
TGTGCCAGCTTTATTGACAGTGGCAGGCCGAACACTGAAGCTTTCTTT
CASFIDSGRPNTEAFF
>TRBV20-1|TRBJ2-3|NA|few
TGCAGTGCTCCCGGGACACCTGGAGGCGGGCAGAGCACAGATACGCAGTATTTT
CSAPGTPGGGQSTDTQYF
>TRBV27|TRBJ1-2|TRBD1|many
TGTGCCAGCAGTAGAAACAGGGGCGGCTATGGCTACACCTTC
CASSRNRGGYGYTF
>TRBV25-1|TRBJ2-7|TRBD1|NA
TGTGCCAGCAGTAACAGGGGGCCCCACGAGCAGTACTTC
CASSNRGPHEQYF
>TRBV6-5|TRBJ2-5|NA|many
TGTGCCAGCAGTTACTCGGCCAGGGATCCTGAGACCCAGTACTTC
CASSYSARDPETQYF
>TRBV11-2|TRBJ1-3|NA|NA
TGTGCCAGCAGCTTAGGTGGGCCTGACAGGTTCTTCTCTGGAAACACCATATATTTT
CASSLGGPDRFFSGNTIYF
>TRBV7-9|TRBJ2-7|TRBD1|NA
TGTGCCAGCAGCCTCGGACAGGGGGGTCGTGAGCAGTACTTC
CASSLGQGGREQYF
>TRBV5-6|TRBJ1-1|NA|NA
TGTGCCAGCAGCTGGAGTATCTCAGGCCGCTACACTGAAGCTTTCTTT
CASSWSISGRYTEAFF
>TRBV13|TRBJ1-6|NA|few
TGTGCCAGCAGCGCGGACAGCCGCTATAATTCACCCCTCCACTTT
CASSADSRYNSPLHF
>TRBV28|TRBJ2-7|TRBD1|many
TGTGCCAGCACCACGCCGGGACAGTCCTACGAGCAGTACTTC
CASTTPGQSYEQYF
>TRBV9|TRBJ2-2|NA|NA
TGTGCCAGCAGTAATCTAGAGCCGAACACCGGGGAGCTGTTTTTT
CASSNLEPNTGELFF
>TRBV6-5|TRBJ2-1|NA|many
TGTGCCAGCAGTTACTCGGGGACGCAAAACAATGAGCAGTTCTTC
CASSYSGTQNNEQFF